The clone carrying this TCR beta chain was counted ten times or more. Researchers amplified the TCR beta CDR3 regions from RNA transcripts. In the first-round RT-PCR of the TCR CDR3, the HTBI primer set was used. TCRdb re-derived calls from the multiplex PCR reads in MiXCR, one entry per CDR3 protein. The sample has 200,000 to 250,000 distinct CDR3 sequences; about 15% are singletons. The J segment lost 7 bases and the V segment lost 7 bases, leaving 6 bases of the junction unmatched. Per germline, CDR1 MNHEY and CDR2 SMNVEV (reference sequence). The CDR3 is 13 amino acids. This sample was taken from a study of T cells in Graves' hyperthyroidism and ophthalmopathy. The PBMCs studied were ones that came from about 10 ml fresh peripheral blood.

The receptor's source is a young woman with Graves' ophthalmopathy. The genes are TRBV27 and TRBJ2-2, with 7 bases aligning to TRBD2. Sequencing input: blood. CDR3 sequence (DNA): TGTGCCAGCATCGGTGCGGGAGTCGGGGAGCTGTTTTTT. This translates into CASIGAGVGELFF.